The subject of this entry is one TCR beta chain. This sample includes further DNA sequences coding for the same CDR3. In the authors' methods: Scientists estimated how many nucleated cells there were by amplifying reference gene primers. Sequencing used immunoSEQ multiplex PCR; TCRdb keeps in-frame clones, though not all of them. The DNA was the basis for D and trimming; V, J and clone size are from that table. The table has almost 350,000 clones, approximately 89% seen once. This sample was included in a study of blood T cell repertoires in COVID-19. Overall study: From the United States, Italy and Spain came samples of acute and convalescent COVID-19. Sample material is recorded as cDNA or gDNA derived from T cells, B-cell-depleted T cells, or PBMCs.

V lost 0 bases and J lost 0, with 9 bases in between. Germline V CDR1 and CDR2: MGHRA, YSYEKL. The CDR3 has 15 amino acids. Sequenced sample: peripheral blood. The gene calls are TRBV4-1 and TRBJ2-7; D may be TRBD1 (6 bases). The receptor was derived from a woman aged 60-70 years with COVID-19, enrolled during active disease. CDR3 protein: CASSQDRGSSYEQYF. In nucleotides, the CDR3 is TGCGCCAGCAGCCAAGACAGGGGAAGCTCCTACGAGCAGTACTTC.